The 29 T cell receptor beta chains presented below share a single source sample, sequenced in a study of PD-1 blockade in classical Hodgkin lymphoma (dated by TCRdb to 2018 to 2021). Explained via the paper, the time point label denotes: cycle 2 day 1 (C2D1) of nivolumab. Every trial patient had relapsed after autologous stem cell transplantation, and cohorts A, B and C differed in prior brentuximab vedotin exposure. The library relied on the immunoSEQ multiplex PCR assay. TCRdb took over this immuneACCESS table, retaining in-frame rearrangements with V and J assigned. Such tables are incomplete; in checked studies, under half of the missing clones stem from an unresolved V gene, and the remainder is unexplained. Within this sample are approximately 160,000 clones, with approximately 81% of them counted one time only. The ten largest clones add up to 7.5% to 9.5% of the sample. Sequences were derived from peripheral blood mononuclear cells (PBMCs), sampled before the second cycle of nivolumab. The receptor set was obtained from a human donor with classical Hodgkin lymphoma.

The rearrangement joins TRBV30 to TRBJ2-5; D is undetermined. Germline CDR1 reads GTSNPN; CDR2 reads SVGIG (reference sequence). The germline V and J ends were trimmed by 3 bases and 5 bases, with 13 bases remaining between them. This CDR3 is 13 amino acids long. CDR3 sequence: CAWSPSLPETQYF. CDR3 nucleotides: TGTGCCTGGAGCCCCTCCCTTCCGGAGACCCAGTACTTC.

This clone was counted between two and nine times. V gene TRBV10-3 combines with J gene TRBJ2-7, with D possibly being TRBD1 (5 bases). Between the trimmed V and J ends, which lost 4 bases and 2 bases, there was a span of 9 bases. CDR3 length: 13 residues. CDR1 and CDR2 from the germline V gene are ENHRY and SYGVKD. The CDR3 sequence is CAISGGRAYEQYF. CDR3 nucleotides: TGTGCCATCAGTGGTGGCAGGGCCTACGAGCAGTACTTC.

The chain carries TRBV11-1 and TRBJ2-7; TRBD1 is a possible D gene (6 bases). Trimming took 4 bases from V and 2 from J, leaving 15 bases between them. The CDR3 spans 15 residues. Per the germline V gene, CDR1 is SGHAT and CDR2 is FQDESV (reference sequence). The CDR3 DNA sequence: TGTGCCAGCAGCTCTACAGGGAACACCCCCTACGAGCAGTACTTC. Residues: CASSSTGNTPYEQYF.

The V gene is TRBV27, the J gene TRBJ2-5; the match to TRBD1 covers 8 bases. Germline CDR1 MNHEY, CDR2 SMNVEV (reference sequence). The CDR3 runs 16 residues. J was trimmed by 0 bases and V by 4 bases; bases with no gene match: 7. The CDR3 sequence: CASSYGTGYDQETQYF. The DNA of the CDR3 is TGTGCCAGCAGTTATGGGACAGGCTACGACCAAGAGACCCAGTACTTC.

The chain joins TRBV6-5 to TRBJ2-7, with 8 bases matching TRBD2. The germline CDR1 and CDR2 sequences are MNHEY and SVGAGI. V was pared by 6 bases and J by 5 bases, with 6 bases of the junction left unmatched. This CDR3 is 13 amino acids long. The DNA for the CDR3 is TGTGCCAGCAGACCGGGAGGGATGAACGAGCAGTACTTC. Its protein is CASRPGGMNEQYF.

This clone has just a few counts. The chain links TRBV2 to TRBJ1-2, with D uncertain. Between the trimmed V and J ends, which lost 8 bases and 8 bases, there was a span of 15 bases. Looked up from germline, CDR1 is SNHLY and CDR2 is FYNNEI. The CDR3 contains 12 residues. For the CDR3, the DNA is TGTGCCAGCCGATCAGCGAGGGAGGGCTACACCTTC. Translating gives CASRSAREGYTF.

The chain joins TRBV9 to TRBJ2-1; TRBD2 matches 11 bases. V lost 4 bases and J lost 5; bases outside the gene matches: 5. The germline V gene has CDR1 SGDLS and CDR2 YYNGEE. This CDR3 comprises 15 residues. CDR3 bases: TGTGCCAGCAGCCCGGTGACTAGCGGGGACAATGAGCAGTTCTTC. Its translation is CASSPVTSGDNEQFF.

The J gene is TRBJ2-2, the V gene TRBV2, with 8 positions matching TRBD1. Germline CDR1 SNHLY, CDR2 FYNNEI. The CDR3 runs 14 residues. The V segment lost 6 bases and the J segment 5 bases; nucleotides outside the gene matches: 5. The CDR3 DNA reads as TGTGCCAGCAGCGTGGACAGGGCTACCGGGGAGCTGTTTTTT. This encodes CASSVDRATGELFF.

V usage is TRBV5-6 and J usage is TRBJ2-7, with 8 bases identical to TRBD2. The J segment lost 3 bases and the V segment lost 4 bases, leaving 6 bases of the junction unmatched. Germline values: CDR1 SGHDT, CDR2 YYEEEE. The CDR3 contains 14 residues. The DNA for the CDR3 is TGTGCCAGCAGCAAACGGACTAGCCTCTACGAGCAGTACTTC. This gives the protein CASSKRTSLYEQYF.

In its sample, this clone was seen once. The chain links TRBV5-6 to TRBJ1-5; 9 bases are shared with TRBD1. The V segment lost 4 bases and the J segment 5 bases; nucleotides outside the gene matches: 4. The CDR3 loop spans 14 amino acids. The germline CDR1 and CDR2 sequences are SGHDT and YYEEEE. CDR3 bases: TGTGCCAGCAGCCCTACAGGGGGCGATCAGCCCCAGCATTTT. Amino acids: CASSPTGGDQPQHF.

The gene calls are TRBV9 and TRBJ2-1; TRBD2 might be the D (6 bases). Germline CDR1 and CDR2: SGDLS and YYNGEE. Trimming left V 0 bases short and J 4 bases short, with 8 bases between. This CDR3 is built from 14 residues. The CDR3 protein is CASSVAGAYNEQFF. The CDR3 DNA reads TGTGCCAGCAGCGTAGCGGGAGCTTACAATGAGCAGTTCTTC.

The CDR3 reads CASRPGLDYGYTF. CDR3 DNA sequence: TGTGCCAGCAGGCCGGGACTCGACTATGGCTACACCTTC. The chain is built from TRBV7-9 and TRBJ1-2, with a possible D match to TRBD1 (5 bases). Trimming left V 6 bases short and J 3 bases short, with 11 bases between. The CDR3 sequence is 13 residues long. The V gene's germline CDR1 is SEHNR and CDR2 FQNEAQ (reference sequence).

This chain's CDR3 is CASSSDRGNQPQHF. The CDR3 DNA is TGTGCCAGCAGCTCCGACAGGGGCAATCAGCCCCAGCATTTT. This chain joins TRBV7-2 and TRBJ1-5; 7 bases are a match to TRBD1. CDR1 is SGHTA and CDR2 is FQGNSA in the germline V gene. This CDR3 is 14 amino acids long. With V trimmed by 4 bases and J by 2 bases, 2 bases remained unmatched. The full variable domain, with the rest looked up from reference TRBV7-2 and TRBJ1-5, is GAGVSQSPSNKVTEKGKDVELRCDPISGHTALYWYRQSLGQGLEFLIYFQGNSAPDKSGLPSDRFSAERTGGSVSTLTIQRTQQEDSAVYLCASSSDRGNQPQHFGDGTRLSIL.

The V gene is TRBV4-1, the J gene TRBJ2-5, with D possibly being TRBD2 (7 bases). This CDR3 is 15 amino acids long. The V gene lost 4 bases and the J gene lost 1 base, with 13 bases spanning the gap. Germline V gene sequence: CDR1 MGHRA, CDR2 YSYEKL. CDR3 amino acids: CASSPGGGGQETQYF. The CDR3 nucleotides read TGCGCCAGCAGCCCCGGGGGCGGGGGCCAAGAGACCCAGTACTTC.

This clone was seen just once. CDR3 nucleotides: TGCGCCAGCAGCTCGGAGGTACCGGGCACTGAAGCTTTCTTT. This translates into CASSSEVPGTEAFF. This chain joins TRBV5-1 and TRBJ1-1; no clear D. CDR1 SGHRS and CDR2 YFSETQ come from the germline V gene. Between the trimmed V and J ends, which lost 3 bases and 4 bases, there was a span of 13 bases. The CDR3 consists of 14 residues. The entire variable domain, with the rest obtained from reference TRBV5-1 and TRBJ1-1, is as follows: KAGVTQTPRYLIKTRGQQVTLSCSPISGHRSVSWYQQTPGQGLQFLFEYFSETQRNKGNFPGRFSGRQFSNSRSEMNVSTLELGDSALYLCASSSEVPGTEAFFGQGTRLTVV.

The CDR3 bases are TGTGCCAGTAGTGCGGAGATAAACACTGAAGCTTTCTTT. This encodes CASSAEINTEAFF. The rearrangement uses TRBV19 and TRBJ1-1; D is uncertain. Germline V gene data show CDR1 as LNHDA and CDR2 as SQIVND (reference sequence). Trimming shortened V by 5 bases and J by 2 bases, and 9 bases separated the two germline ends. The CDR3 length is 13 residues. Drawing the rest from reference TRBV19 and TRBJ1-1, the complete variable domain is DGGITQSPKYLFRKEGQNVTLSCEQNLNHDAMYWYRQDPGQGLRLIYYSQIVNDFQKGDIAEGYSVSREKKESFPLTVTSAQKNPTAFYLCASSAEINTEAFFGQGTRLTVV.

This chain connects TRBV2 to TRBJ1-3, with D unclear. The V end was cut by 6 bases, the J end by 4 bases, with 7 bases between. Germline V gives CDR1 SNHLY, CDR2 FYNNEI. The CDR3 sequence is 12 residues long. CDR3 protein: CASRGSGNTIYF. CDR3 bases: TGTGCCAGCAGGGGCTCCGGAAACACCATATATTTT. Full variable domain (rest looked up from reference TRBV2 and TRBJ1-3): EPEVTQTPSHQVTQMGQEVILRCVPISNHLYFYWYRQILGQKVEFLVSFYNNEISEKSEIFDDQFSVERPDGSNFTLKIRSTKLEDSAMYFCASRGSGNTIYFGEGSWLTVV.

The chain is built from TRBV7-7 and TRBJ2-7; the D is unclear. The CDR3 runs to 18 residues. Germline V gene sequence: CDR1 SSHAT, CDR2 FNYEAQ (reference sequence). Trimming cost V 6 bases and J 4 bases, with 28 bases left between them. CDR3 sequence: CASSIPTISPSIEYEQYF. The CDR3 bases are TGTGCCAGCAGTATCCCCACAATAAGTCCCTCCATTGAATACGAGCAGTACTTC.

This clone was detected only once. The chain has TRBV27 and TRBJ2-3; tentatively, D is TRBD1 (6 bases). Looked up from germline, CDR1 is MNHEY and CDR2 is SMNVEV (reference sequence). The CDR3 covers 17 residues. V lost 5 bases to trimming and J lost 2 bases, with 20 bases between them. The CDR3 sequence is CASSPRVTGVFTDTQYF. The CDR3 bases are TGTGCCAGCAGTCCGAGAGTGACAGGAGTGTTCACAGATACGCAGTATTTT.

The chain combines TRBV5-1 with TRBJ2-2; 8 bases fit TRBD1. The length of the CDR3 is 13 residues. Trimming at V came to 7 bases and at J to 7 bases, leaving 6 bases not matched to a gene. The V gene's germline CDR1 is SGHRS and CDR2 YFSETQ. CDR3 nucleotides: TGCGCCAGCGGTATACAGGGGGACGGGGAGCTGTTTTTT. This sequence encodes CASGIQGDGELFF.

CDR3 DNA: TGTGCCAGCAGCCCCCTTGCCGAGCTAGCCAAAAACATTCAGTACTTC. This sequence encodes CASSPLAELAKNIQYF. J is TRBJ2-4 and V is TRBV28; the D is unclear. Trimming pared 6 bases from V and 0 bases from J, leaving 15 bases between. The CDR3 has 16 residues. CDR1 MDHEN and CDR2 SYDVKM come from the germline V gene.

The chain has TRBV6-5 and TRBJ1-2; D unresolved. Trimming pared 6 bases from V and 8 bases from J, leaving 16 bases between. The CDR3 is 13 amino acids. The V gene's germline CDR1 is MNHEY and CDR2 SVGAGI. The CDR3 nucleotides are TGTGCCAGCAGCCTTTCGGGAAGTGGGGGCTACACCTTC. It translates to CASSLSGSGGYTF.

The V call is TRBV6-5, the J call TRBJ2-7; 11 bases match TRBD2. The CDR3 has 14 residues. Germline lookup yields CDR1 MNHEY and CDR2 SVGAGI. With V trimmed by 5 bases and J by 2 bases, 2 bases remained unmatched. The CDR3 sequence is CASSPLAGAYEQYF. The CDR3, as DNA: TGTGCCAGCAGTCCACTAGCGGGAGCCTACGAGCAGTACTTC.

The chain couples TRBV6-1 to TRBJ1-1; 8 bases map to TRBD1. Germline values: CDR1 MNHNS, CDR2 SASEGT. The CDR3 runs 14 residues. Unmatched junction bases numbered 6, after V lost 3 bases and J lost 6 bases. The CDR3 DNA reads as TGTGCCAGCAGTGACAGGGGGCGGGAAGCTGAAGCTTTCTTT. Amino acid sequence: CASSDRGREAEAFF.

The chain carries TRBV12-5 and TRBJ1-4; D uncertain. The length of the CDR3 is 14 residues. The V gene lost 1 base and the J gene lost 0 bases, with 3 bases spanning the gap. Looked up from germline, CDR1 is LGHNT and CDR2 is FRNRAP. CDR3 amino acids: CASGLGPTNEKLFF. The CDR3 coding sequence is TGTGCTAGTGGTTTGGGACCAACTAATGAAAAACTGTTTTTT.

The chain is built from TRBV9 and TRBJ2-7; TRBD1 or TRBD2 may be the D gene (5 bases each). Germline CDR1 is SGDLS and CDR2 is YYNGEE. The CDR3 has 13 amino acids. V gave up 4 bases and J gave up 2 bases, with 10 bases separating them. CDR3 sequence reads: CASSPGTTYEQYF. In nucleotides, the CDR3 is TGTGCCAGCAGCCCCGGGACGACCTACGAGCAGTACTTC. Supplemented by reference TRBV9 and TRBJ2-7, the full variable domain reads DSGVTQTPKHLITATGQRVTLRCSPRSGDLSVYWYQQSLDQGLQFLIQYYNGEERAKGNILERFSAQQFPDLHSELNLSSLELGDSALYFCASSPGTTYEQYFGPGTRLTVT.

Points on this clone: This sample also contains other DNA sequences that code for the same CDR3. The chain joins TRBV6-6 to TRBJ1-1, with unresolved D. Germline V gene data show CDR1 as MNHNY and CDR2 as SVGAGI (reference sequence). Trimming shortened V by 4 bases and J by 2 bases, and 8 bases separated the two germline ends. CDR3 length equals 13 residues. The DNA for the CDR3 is TGTGCCAGCAGTTTCTCAGGCAACACTGAAGCTTTCTTT. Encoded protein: CASSFSGNTEAFF.

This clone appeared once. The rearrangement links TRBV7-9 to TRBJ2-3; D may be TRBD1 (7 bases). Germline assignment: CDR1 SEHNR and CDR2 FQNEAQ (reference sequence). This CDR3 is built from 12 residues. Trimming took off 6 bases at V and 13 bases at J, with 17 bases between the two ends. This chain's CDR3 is CASRLGGGDEYF. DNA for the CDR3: TGTGCCAGCAGACTAGGGGGCGGGGATGAGTATTTT.

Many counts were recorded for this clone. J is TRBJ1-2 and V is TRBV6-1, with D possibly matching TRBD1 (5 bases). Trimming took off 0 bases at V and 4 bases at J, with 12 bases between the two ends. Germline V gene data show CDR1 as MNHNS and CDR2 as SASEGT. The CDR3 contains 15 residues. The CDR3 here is CASSEAGDGPYGYTF. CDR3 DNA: TGTGCCAGCAGTGAAGCCGGGGACGGACCCTATGGCTACACCTTC.